Listed here is a single T cell receptor beta chain. Its cognate antigen is unknown. The CDR3 contains 16 residues. Germline loops: CDR1 DFQATT, CDR2 SNEGSKA (reference sequence). V lost 0 bases, J lost 13 bases, and 18 bases stayed unmatched. Amplification by 5'RACE using constant-segment primers produced TCR alpha and TCR beta cDNA libraries that carried sample barcodes and UMIs. TCRdb re-called the 5' RACE reads with MiXCR, one entry per CDR3 protein. The sample comprises about 190,000 distinct CDR3 sequences, around 19% of which are singletons, and around 2.4% rests with the top ten. The entry originates in a study of T-cell memory formation after mild COVID-19. Study outcomes and limitations: Second-wave clones reaching peak frequency on day 37 lacked confirmed SARS-CoV-2 specificity.

The material sequenced was PBMCs or a T cell subset sorted from them (not recorded which). This TCR came from an adult woman who had mild COVID-19 (a few samples of this study predate the infection). Cell type and time point are not known. The gene calls are TRBV20-1 and TRBJ1-1, with 9 bases that match TRBD1. The CDR3 protein is CSARDLPGTGITVGFF. CDR3 DNA: TGCAGTGCTAGAGATCTTCCCGGGACAGGGATCACCGTGGGTTTCTTT.